The 17 T cell receptor beta chains below were found in one sample sequenced in a study of T-cell reconstitution after alpha-beta-depleted transplantation in children. It was with unique molecular identifiers that the TCRbeta library was prepared. TCRdb used MiXCR to reprocess the PCR reads, holding one entry per CDR3 protein. The sample has approximately 350,000 distinct CDR3 sequences; around 15% are singletons. The material was PBMCs, mostly from graft donor cells, obtained 360 days after TCRalphabeta/CD19-depleted stem cell transplant. These receptors were taken from a male patient between 2 and 15 years old who had a stem cell transplant for acute lymphoblastic leukemia, so the T cells may come from the graft donor.

This clonotype was seen more than once but under ten times. The chain has TRBV29-1 and TRBJ2-2; D is ambiguous. Germline CDR1 is SQVTM and CDR2 is ANQGSEA. V was clipped by 4 bases and J by 4 bases, with 10 bases between them. The CDR3 extends over 13 amino acids. This CDR3 is CSVVEGSTGELFF. In DNA, the CDR3 is TGCAGCGTTGTGGAAGGATCCACCGGGGAGCTGTTTTTT.

In this sample, this clonotype turned up a few times. This chain uses TRBV5-1 with TRBJ2-2, with D perhaps given as TRBD1 or TRBD2 (5 bases each). Per the germline V gene, CDR1 is SGHRS and CDR2 is YFSETQ. The V end lost 1 base, the J end lost 4 bases, and 11 bases lay between the germline ends. This CDR3 contains 15 residues. The CDR3 DNA follows: TGCGCCAGCAGCTTGATGGGGGAGCCCACCGGGGAGCTGTTTTTT. The encoded protein is CASSLMGEPTGELFF.

This clonotype came up a few times. V and J are TRBV4-3 and TRBJ2-1; D not resolved. The V gene lost 1 base and the J gene lost 9 bases, with 13 bases spanning the gap. Germline V gives CDR1 LGHNA, CDR2 YSLEER. CDR3 size: 14 residues. In nucleotides, the CDR3 is TGCGCCAGCAGCCAAGGCGCCGGCCCCGCTGAGCAGTTCTTC. Encoded protein: CASSQGAGPAEQFF.

This clonotype was observed a handful of times. The genes are TRBV24-1 and TRBJ2-1, with D perhaps TRBD2 (5 bases). CDR3 length: 19 residues. Germline V gene lookup returns CDR1 KGHDR and CDR2 SFDVKD. V was shortened by 0 bases and J by 4 bases, with 21 bases between the two germline ends. The chain's CDR3 is CATSDLARFVPGSYNEQFF. The CDR3 DNA reads TGTGCCACCAGTGATTTGGCCCGTTTTGTACCGGGGTCGTACAATGAGCAGTTCTTC.

This chain uses TRBV11-1 with TRBJ2-5; D is undetermined. Per germline, CDR1 SGHAT and CDR2 FQDESV (reference sequence). The CDR3 spans 13 residues. Trimming left V 2 bases short and J 3 bases short, with 7 bases between. CDR3: CASSLPSEETQYF. The DNA of the CDR3 is TGTGCCAGCAGCTTACCCAGTGAAGAGACCCAGTACTTC.

This clonotype came up once. The J gene is TRBJ2-3, the V gene TRBV9; D unclear. From germline, CDR1 is SGDLS and CDR2 YYNGEE. The ends were cut back, 3 bases at V and 6 bases at J, with 11 bases in the middle. There are 13 residues in the CDR3. CDR3 in amino acids: CASSAAPADTQYF. CDR3 in DNA: TGTGCCAGCAGCGCAGCTCCAGCGGATACGCAGTATTTT.

This clonotype has just a few counts. The chain couples TRBV20-1 to TRBJ2-3; D uncertain. Germline-derived CDR1 and CDR2 are DFQATT and SNEGSKA (reference sequence). V gave up 6 bases and J gave up 2 bases, with 18 bases separating them. The CDR3 spans 15 residues. CDR3 sequence (DNA): TGCAGTGCCGAGGAAGGGCCTTGGGACACAGATACGCAGTATTTT. Translation gives CSAEEGPWDTDTQYF.

This sequence joins TRBV9 and TRBJ1-4, with D hard to call. Germline CDR1 is SGDLS and CDR2 is YYNGEE. The CDR3 has 13 amino acids. V was pared by 2 bases and J by 8 bases, with 10 bases between. The CDR3 DNA sequence: TGTGCCAGCAGCGTGGGCCCGGACGAAAAACTGTTTTTT. Translation gives CASSVGPDEKLFF.

This clonotype was observed a handful of times. V gene TRBV7-9 combines with J gene TRBJ2-1; TRBD2 matches 8 bases. Per the germline V gene, CDR1 is SEHNR and CDR2 is FQNEAQ (reference sequence). This CDR3 comprises 16 residues. After removal of 1 base from V and 0 bases from J, the junction contained 2 bases not matched to a gene. The CDR3 DNA follows: TGTGCCAGCAGCTTAGGGAGCGGGAGCTCCTACAATGAGCAGTTCTTC. Translation gives CASSLGSGSSYNEQFF. Filled out from reference TRBV7-9 and TRBJ2-1, the complete variable domain reads DTGVSQNPRHKITKRGQNVTFRCDPISEHNRLYWYRQTLGQGPEFLTYFQNEAQLEKSRLLSDRFSAERPKGSFSTLEIQRTEQGDSAMYLCASSLGSGSSYNEQFFGPGTRLTVL.

This clonotype has a handful of counts. The V gene is TRBV5-1, the J gene TRBJ1-4; D is undetermined. CDR3 length equals 14 residues. Deletions cut 0 bases from V and 4 bases from J, with 7 bases between. Germline V lookup: CDR1 SGHRS, CDR2 YFSETQ. CDR3 sequence reads: CASSLDGINEKLFF. As DNA, the CDR3 is TGCGCCAGCAGCTTGGACGGGATTAATGAAAAACTGTTTTTT.

This clonotype was picked up a small number of times. The rearrangement links TRBV5-1 to TRBJ2-7, with a possible D match to TRBD2 (6 bases). V was trimmed by 2 bases and J by 4 bases, leaving 13 bases between them. The CDR3 contains 14 residues. Germline assignment: CDR1 SGHRS and CDR2 YFSETQ. CDR3 bases: TGCGCCAGCAGCTTCGGGGGAGCCCCTTACGAGCAGTACTTC. Amino acids: CASSFGGAPYEQYF.

This clonotype has more than one count but fewer than ten. This rearrangement joins TRBV28 to TRBJ1-1; no firm D call. The CDR3 runs to 12 residues. V lost 4 bases and J 5 bases, leaving 8 bases between the germline ends. CDR1 MDHEN and CDR2 SYDVKM come from the germline V gene. The CDR3 coding sequence is TGTGCCAGCAGTTCTAAAGGGACTGAAGCTTTCTTT. As protein: CASSSKGTEAFF.

This clonotype was observed many times. This chain links TRBV5-1 with TRBJ2-2; the D is unclear. Germline CDR1 SGHRS, CDR2 YFSETQ. The V end was cut by 0 bases, the J end by 4 bases, with 10 bases between. CDR3 length equals 15 residues. The CDR3 DNA sequence: TGCGCCAGCAGCTTGGTCCCGTGGGGCACCGGGGAGCTGTTTTTT. Encoded protein: CASSLVPWGTGELFF. Combining the CDR3 with reference TRBV5-1 and TRBJ2-2 gives the whole variable domain KAGVTQTPRYLIKTRGQQVTLSCSPISGHRSVSWYQQTPGQGLQFLFEYFSETQRNKGNFPGRFSGRQFSNSRSEMNVSTLELGDSALYLCASSLVPWGTGELFFGEGSRLTVL.

V usage is TRBV28 and J usage is TRBJ1-5; 8 bases map to TRBD1. V dropped 4 bases and J dropped 2; count of bases not matched to a gene: 25. There are 22 residues in the CDR3. Germline lookup yields CDR1 MDHEN and CDR2 SYDVKM. CDR3 amino acids: CASSSVPNEQGGLRYGNQPQHF. CDR3 in DNA: TGTGCCAGCAGTTCGGTTCCCAACGAACAGGGGGGATTGCGGTACGGCAATCAGCCCCAGCATTTT.

Only a few counts were recorded for this clonotype. The chain recombines TRBV28 with TRBJ2-4; no definite D call. Per germline, CDR1 MDHEN and CDR2 SYDVKM. This CDR3 is built from 19 residues. V was clipped by 0 bases and J by 0 bases, with 18 bases between them. The CDR3 loop reads CASSLWTLRKVLAKNIQYF. CDR3 nucleotide sequence: TGTGCCAGCAGTTTATGGACCCTAAGAAAAGTCCTAGCCAAAAACATTCAGTACTTC.

This clonotype was observed a few times. This chain connects TRBV2 to TRBJ1-4; a weak D match, TRBD1 (6 bases). The CDR3 covers 15 residues. CDR1 is SNHLY, CDR2 FYNNEI, per germline. With 10 bases removed from V and 4 bases from J, the gap between germline ends came to 19 bases. The CDR3, as DNA: TGTGCCACGAAATTACTGACAGGAGATAATGAAAAACTGTTTTTT. Its protein is CATKLLTGDNEKLFF. The variable domain in full, with the rest retrieved from reference TRBV2 and TRBJ1-4, is EPEVTQTPSHQVTQMGQEVILRCVPISNHLYFYWYRQILGQKVEFLVSFYNNEISEKSEIFDDQFSVERPDGSNFTLKIRSTKLEDSAMYFCATKLLTGDNEKLFFGSGTQLSVL.

This clonotype was seen ten or more times. This chain links TRBV5-1 with TRBJ2-1, with 9 bases aligning to TRBD2. CDR1 and CDR2 (germline): SGHRS, YFSETQ. This CDR3 spans 16 amino acids. With 4 bases clipped from V and 5 bases from J, the junction kept 10 bases outside the gene matches. The CDR3 nucleotides read TGCGCCAGCAGCCTCCCGCTAATAGCGGGAGACAATGAGCAGTTCTTC. Translation: CASSLPLIAGDNEQFF.